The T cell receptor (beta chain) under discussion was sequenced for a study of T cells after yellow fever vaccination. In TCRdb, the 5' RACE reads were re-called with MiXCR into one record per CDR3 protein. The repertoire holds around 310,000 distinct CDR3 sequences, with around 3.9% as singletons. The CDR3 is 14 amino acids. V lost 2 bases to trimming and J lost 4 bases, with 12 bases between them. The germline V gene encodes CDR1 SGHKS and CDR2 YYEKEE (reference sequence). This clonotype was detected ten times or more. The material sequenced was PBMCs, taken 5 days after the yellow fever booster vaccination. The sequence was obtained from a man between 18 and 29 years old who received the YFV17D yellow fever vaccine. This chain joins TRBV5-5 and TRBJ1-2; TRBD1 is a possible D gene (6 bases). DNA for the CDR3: TGTGCCAGCAGCTTTGAGGGGGAGTCCTATGGCTACACCTTC. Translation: CASSFEGESYGYTF.